This T cell receptor (beta chain) was documented in a study of T-cell reconstitution after alpha-beta-depleted transplantation in children. This clonotype was detected ten times or more. Unique molecular identifiers were incorporated during preparation of the TCRbeta library. In TCRdb, the PCR reads were re-called with MiXCR into one record per CDR3 protein. The table shows 150,000 to 200,000 distinct CDR3 sequences, with more than 12% occurring only once. Trimming took 8 bases from V and 6 from J; bases not matched to a gene: 14. The V gene's germline CDR1 is LGHDT and CDR2 YNNKEL (reference sequence). The CDR3 spans 15 residues.

The TCR originated in a human donor who donated a stem cell graft to a child with acute lymphoblastic leukemia. The specimen comprised PBMCs from the stem cell graft donor, sampled from the stem cell graft. V gene TRBV3-1 combines with J gene TRBJ2-3; 7 bases fit TRBD2. For the CDR3, the DNA is TGTGCCAGCGCTCCGGTGGCGGGAGAAGGGGATACGCAGTATTTT. Its protein is CASAPVAGEGDTQYF.